The entry that follows covers one TCR beta chain sequence. Its recognized antigen is unknown. Within one base of it there is no much larger clone, and no base qualities were kept. CD8 naive samples were obtained by positive selection for CCR7 among CD45RO-negative cells, yielding a CD45RA+CCR7+ population from which TemRA cells were excluded. Donors were healthy HIV-negative adults with no recently reported acute infections or vaccinations. Every donor was a Caucasian adult residing in Nashville, Tennessee, USA. Blood was collected by leukapheresis, and PBMCs were isolated by Ficoll-Histopaque density gradient centrifugation and then cryopreserved in liquid nitrogen vapor phase. Purity and quantity of every magnetically sorted T cell population were checked by analytical flow cytometry. Each sorted fraction had its genomic DNA isolated and then quantified by UV absorbance on a Nanodrop 2000c. At the junction V is shortened by 5 bases and J by 1 base, with 12 bases in between. Spanning cysteine to phenylalanine, the CDR3 consists of 15 amino acids. Solely the CDR3 DNA is kept, with 45 bases framed from the first base. Reading the germline V gene gives CDR1 MGHRA and CDR2 YSYEKL.

Using the deep immunoSEQ assay, multiplex PCR amplified TCR CDR3 regions from genomic DNA. Extracted genomic DNA from each cell subset was distributed evenly across all wells of several immunoSEQ 96-well plates, and each plate was treated as a replicate. For sorted subsets, about 200 ng genomic DNA, equal to about 30,000 T cell genomes, was loaded into each replicate PCR. The purified libraries were quantified using a Qubit 3.0 fluorometer, sized with a Bioanalyzer 2100, and then quantified again using the KAPA Library Quantification kit. Each immunoSEQ 96-well plate was sequenced on its own single-read 150-cycle Illumina NextSeq 550 flow cell. The source study handled its data this way. The immunoSEQ output contained only junctional sequences without quality scores, so filtering could not match that applied to full-length reads. Sequences were annotated with PyIR, a Python wrapper for IgBLAST v1.9, using IMGT germline references to assign V/J genes and CDR3. Reads with weak V/J assignments (E-value above 1e-6), missing CDR3, stop codons, out-of-frame junctions, or ambiguous translated residues were removed. V3J clonotypes were defined by identical inferred V gene, J gene, and CDR3 amino acid sequence. Percentage overlap between repertoires was calculated by dividing the number of shared unique clonotypes by the size of the smaller repertoire. Three approaches were used to assess repertoire richness: RTK rarefaction, the Chao1 estimator, and Recon v2.1 estimates of unobserved clonotypes. OLGA was used to compute generation probabilities for all TCRbeta clonotypes that the gDNA method yielded from a handful of donors. In TCRdb, the immuneACCESS table is reduced to in-frame sequences with V and J assigned. These tables do not hold every clone; where another copy was compared, an unresolved V gene accounts for under half, and the others remain unexplained. That table furnishes V, J and clone size, whereas the DNA furnished D and trimming. For this sample there are approximately 720,000 clones; roughly nine tenths appear just once. The ten largest clones take up roughly 24% of the sample.

The source of the sample is a study of shared clonotypes between healthy human individuals (dated by TCRdb to 2019 to 2021). A note on the overall study: The cohort included a few men and a couple of women between 18 and 49 years of age. Per donor, leukapheresis produced somewhere between about 0.94 and 8.9 billion PBMCs. Per donor, three plates each were used for CD4 naive and CD4 memory, two for CD8 naive, and one for CD8 memory. Different laboratories and diverse techniques were used to prepare libraries and sequence TCR repertoires, to increase sequencing depth and limit assay-specific biases. To estimate repertoire size and how much clonotype sharing occurs between individuals, the study deeply sequenced the blood TCR repertoires of about five healthy adults.

Overall study outcomes, separate from this receptor: Pairwise subsampling indicated that sequencing depth was expected to affect the degree of clonotype sharing among donors. Sampling was restricted to blood, and TCR repertoires in tissues likely differ from the TCR repertoires found in blood. Larger estimated clonotype richness was generally found for naive subsets than for memory subsets. Because the study included a small number of donors, the genetic and exposure-history diversity represented was limited. Compared with non-shared clonotypes, the clonotypes found in all four sorted-subset donors had higher generation probabilities. Even with the large sequencing depth, rarefaction of the sorted-subset datasets indicated that sequencing was incomplete. Roughly 5.2% of naive CD4, around 3.6% of naive CD8, around 2.3% of memory CD4, and about 0.4% of memory CD8 clonotypes were shared across several donors.

The chain was built from TRBV4-1 and TRBJ2-1, and possibly TRBD2, on 6 matching bases. The sequence was obtained from a man aged 25-45 years in good health. Sequencing input: naive CD8+ T cells sorted from blood. In light of the paper, this sample's cell subset or site label describes: CD45RA+CCR7+. Read as DNA, the sequence is TGCGCCAGCAGCTTTAGCGGTTCATCCTACAATGAGCAGTTCTTC. This is translated as CASSFSGSSYNEQFF.